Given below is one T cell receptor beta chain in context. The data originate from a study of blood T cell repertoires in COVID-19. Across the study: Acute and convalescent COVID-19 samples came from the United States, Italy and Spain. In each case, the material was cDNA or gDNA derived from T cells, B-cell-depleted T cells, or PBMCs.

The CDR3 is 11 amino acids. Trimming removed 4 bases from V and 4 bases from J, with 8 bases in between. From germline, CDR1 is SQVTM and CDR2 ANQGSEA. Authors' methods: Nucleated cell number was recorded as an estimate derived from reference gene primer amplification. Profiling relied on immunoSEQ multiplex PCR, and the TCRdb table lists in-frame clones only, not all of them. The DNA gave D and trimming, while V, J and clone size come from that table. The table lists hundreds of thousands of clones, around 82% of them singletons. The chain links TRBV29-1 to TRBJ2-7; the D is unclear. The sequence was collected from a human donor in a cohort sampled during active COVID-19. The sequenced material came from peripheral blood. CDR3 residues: CSVAWAYEQYF. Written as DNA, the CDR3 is TGCAGCGTTGCGTGGGCATACGAGCAGTACTTC.